Described below is a single T cell receptor beta chain sequence and its context. Its antigen remains unknown. The CDR3 runs to 16 residues. Germline lookup yields CDR1 SEHNR and CDR2 FQNEAQ (reference sequence). Losses at the gene ends were 3 bases for V and 0 bases for J; bases not matched to a gene: 7. The data derive from a study of STAT3 mutations in large granular lymphocyte leukemia. Whole-study findings and limits: Every T-LGLL patient had at least one immunodominant TCRbeta clonotype. In about 30% of the 18 patients, new TCR clonotypes emerged after therapy. Suggested: STAT3 mutation was not the ancestral event for these clonal expansions.

Clones were sequenced by immunoSEQ multiplex PCR, and TCRdb holds only the in-frame ones, with some missing. In the table there are about 2,400 clones, around two thirds of which are singletons. What was sequenced was peripheral blood mononuclear cells. The TCR was taken from a woman between 50 and 59 years old with T-cell large granular lymphocyte leukemia. Some clones in this sample may be carry-over from other donors' samples. The chain employs TRBV7-9 and TRBJ1-2; 7 bases fit TRBD1. This chain's CDR3 is CASSLDRRNTNYGYTF. The CDR3 nucleotides are TGTGCCAGCAGCTTGGACAGGCGAAATACTAACTATGGCTACACCTTC.